The 2 T cell receptor beta chains below were found in one sample sequenced in a study of graft-versus-host responses after intestinal transplantation. Libraries were prepared by immunoSEQ multiplex PCR; TCRdb keeps only in-frame clonotypes and omits some of them. Of about 4,900 clones in the sample, 20% to 30% were seen once. Irradiated, violet-dye-labeled stimulators (roughly 200,000) were plated alongside roughly 200,000 CFSE-labeled responders. Sequenced material: alloreactive CD8+ T cells from a mixed lymphocyte reaction culture, taken before intestinal transplant. The sample's subset: CFSE-low proliferating T cells sorted from roughly 6-day pre-transplant mixed lymphocyte reaction (GvH or HvG direction). The receptors were gathered from a human patient who received an intestinal transplant.

This clone was counted a single time. This chain connects TRBV28 to TRBJ1-2; D uncertain. The CDR3 loop spans 13 amino acids. Deletions cut 4 bases from V and 8 bases from J, with 14 bases between. Germline values: CDR1 MDHEN, CDR2 SYDVKM. CDR3 amino acids: CASSSLDLGGYTF. DNA of the CDR3: TGTGCCAGCAGTTCGCTCGACCTGGGAGGCTACACCTTC.

This clone was recorded a few times. The gene calls are TRBV6-5 and TRBJ2-7; D not certain. CDR1 and CDR2 from the germline V gene are MNHEY and SVGAGI. With 5 bases removed from V and 3 bases from J, the gap between germline ends came to 14 bases. The CDR3 has 14 residues. For the CDR3, the DNA is TGTGCCAGCAGTGAATTTGGGCAGTACTACGAGCAGTACTTC. This gives the protein CASSEFGQYYEQYF.